A selection of T cell receptor beta chains follows, all from one sample in a study of T cell responses to AZD1222 COVID-19 vaccine. TCRdb's table, derived via immunoSEQ multiplex PCR, lists solely in-frame clones and lacks some. Of fewer than 250,000 clones in the sample, 90% to 95% were seen once. The source material was peripheral blood, sampled on day 0 of MenACWY control vaccination. Receptors originate from an adult in good health. CDR3s include the opening cysteine and the closing phenylalanine or tryptophan. D genes are given only for firm matches. Expanded clones are given a class, and other clones once, few, many or no size at all.

>TRBV20-1|.|TRBJ1-1|.
TGCAGTGCTAGTGGGGTGGTGAACACTGAAGCTTTCTTT
CSASGVVNTEAFF
>TRBV27|.|TRBJ1-1|.
TGTGCCAGCAGACCGACAGGCAGCTCTATGAACACTGAAGCTTTCTTT
CASRPTGSSMNTEAFF
>TRBV3-1/TRBV3-2|.|TRBJ1-2|.
TGTGCCAGCAGCCAGGGGGGTGCTGGTGGCTACACCTTC
CASSQGGAGGYTF
>TRBV19|.|TRBJ1-1|.
TGTGCCAGTGTCGACGTGGGGGTTTTGACTGAAGCTTTCTTT
CASVDVGVLTEAFF
>TRBV30|.|TRBJ1-2|once
TGTGCCTGGAGCCGGGGGGCTAACTATGGCTACACCTTC
CAWSRGANYGYTF
>TRBV12-3/TRBV12-4|.|TRBJ1-2|once
TGTGCCAGCAGTTTAATAGGAGAGTATGGCTACACCTTC
CASSLIGEYGYTF
>TRBV19|.|TRBJ1-3|.
TGTGCCAGTAGCCACAGAACCTCTGGAAACACCATATATTTT
CASSHRTSGNTIYF
>TRBV4-1|.|TRBJ1-1|.
TGCGCCAGCAGCCAAGACCCCACTGGGACTGAAGCTTTCTTT
CASSQDPTGTEAFF
>TRBV28|.|TRBJ1-5|.
TGTGCCAGCAGTTTTGGGCAGGGGAATCAGCCCCAGCATTTT
CASSFGQGNQPQHF
>TRBV2|.|TRBJ1-3|.
TGTGCCAGCAGCCCACTGCCGGGGTCTGGAAACACCATATATTTT
CASSPLPGSGNTIYF
>TRBV2|.|TRBJ2-5|.
TGTGCCAGCAGTGAAGATCGTAAGCTCCAAGAGACCCAGTACTTC
CASSEDRKLQETQYF
>TRBV19|.|TRBJ1-1|.
TGTGCCAGTAGTACACAATATAGGGGGGCTGAAGCTTTCTTT
CASSTQYRGAEAFF
>TRBV3-1/TRBV3-2|.|TRBJ2-5|.
TGTGCCAGCAGCCAAGGAGACAGCGCACAAGAGACCCAGTACTTC
CASSQGDSAQETQYF
>TRBV19|.|TRBJ2-3|.
TGTGCCAGTAGTATAGCGGGGGCAGATACGCAGTATTTT
CASSIAGADTQYF
>TRBV19|.|TRBJ1-1|.
TGTGCCAGTAGTATGTTCGGAGCCATGAACACTGAAGCTTTCTTT
CASSMFGAMNTEAFF
>TRBV7-2|.|TRBJ2-1|.
TGTGCCAGCAGCTTTTACGGGGGCTACAATGAGCAGTTCTTC
CASSFYGGYNEQFF
>TRBV6-2/TRBV6-3|TRBD1|TRBJ2-3|.
TGTGCCAGCAGCGGACATGGGACAGGCACAGATACGCAGTATTTT
CASSGHGTGTDTQYF
>TRBV7-9|TRBD1|TRBJ1-1|.
TGTGCCAGCAACCGACAGGGTTACACTGAAGCTTTCTTT
CASNRQGYTEAFF
>TRBV9|.|TRBJ2-2|.
TGTGCCAGCAGCGTAGCTACCGGTCAGGCGAACACCGGGGAGCTGTTTTTT
CASSVATGQANTGELFF
>TRBV7-9|.|TRBJ2-5|.
TGTGCCAGCAGCTTAGTAGGGGGGGACCAAGAGACCCAGTACTTC
CASSLVGGDQETQYF
>TRBV5-1|.|TRBJ1-2|.
TGCGCCAGCAGCCCCCCGGGGGGGCATGGCTACACCTTC
CASSPPGGHGYTF
>TRBV6-2/TRBV6-3|TRBD1|TRBJ2-2|once
TGTGCCAGCAGTGCGCCCGCCGGATGGACAGGGCTAGGGCCCGGGGAGCTGTTTTTT
CASSAPAGWTGLGPGELFF
>TRBV29-1|.|TRBJ2-2|.
TGCAGCGCCCGGACAGACTCCGCCGGGGAGCTGTTTTTT
CSARTDSAGELFF
>TRBV19|.|TRBJ1-3|.
TGTGCCAGTAGTATTAGCCCCGGGAGGAACTCTGGAAACACCATATATTTT
CASSISPGRNSGNTIYF
>TRBV2|.|TRBJ2-2|.
TGTGCCAGCAGAGTAAACACCGGGGAGCTGTTTTTT
CASRVNTGELFF
>TRBV7-9|.|TRBJ1-6|.
TGTGCCAGCAGCTCCGCGTGGCAGGGAATGATAAATTCACCCCTCCACTTT
CASSSAWQGMINSPLHF
>TRBV7-3|TRBD1|TRBJ2-7|.
TGTGCCAGCAGCTTACGAGACAGGGGTTACGAGCAGTACTTC
CASSLRDRGYEQYF
>TRBV4-1|TRBD1|TRBJ1-2|.
TGCGCCAGCAGCCAAGATATAGCGACAGGGCCGATCTATGGCTACACCTTC
CASSQDIATGPIYGYTF
>TRBV29-1|TRBD2|TRBJ2-7|.
TGCAGCGTTGATCGGGGGGGGAACTACGAGCAGTACTTC
CSVDRGGNYEQYF
>TRBV7-3|TRBD1|TRBJ1-6|.
TGTGCCAGCAGCCGACTCGGGACAGGGAATTCACCCCTCCACTTT
CASSRLGTGNSPLHF
>TRBV11-2|.|TRBJ1-2|few
TGTGCCAGCAGCCCTGCGGGGGGGTATGGCTACACCTTC
CASSPAGGYGYTF
>TRBV5-5|.|TRBJ1-1|once
TGTGCCAGCAGCTTGCTAGAAGAAACTGAAGCTTTCTTT
CASSLLEETEAFF
>TRBV30|.|TRBJ2-5|.
TGTGCCTGGAGTGTTTACAGTGGGACACTAAGGGCCCAGTACTTC
CAWSVYSGTLRAQYF
>TRBV30|TRBD1|TRBJ1-5|.
TGTGCCTGGAGTACAGGGGGCCTCAATCAGCCCCAGCATTTT
CAWSTGGLNQPQHF
>TRBV6-5|.|TRBJ2-7|.
TGTGCCAGCAGTTACCGGGCTACCTACGAGCAGTACTTC
CASSYRATYEQYF
>TRBV7-2|TRBD1|TRBJ1-1|once
TGTGCCAGCAGCGTAGGACAGGGCGGTGAAGCTTTCTTT
CASSVGQGGEAFF
>TRBV29-1|TRBD1|TRBJ1-1|.
TGCAGCGTTGAAGCCGGACAGGTAGGCACTGAAGCTTTCTTT
CSVEAGQVGTEAFF
>TRBV7-8|.|TRBJ1-5|.
TGTGCCAGCAGCTTAGACGGCACATATCAGCCCCAGCATTTT
CASSLDGTYQPQHF
>TRBV6-1|.|TRBJ1-6|.
TGTGCCAGCAGTGAATGGGAAGGGAGCGCCTATAATTCACCCCTCCACTTT
CASSEWEGSAYNSPLHF
>TRBV7-2|.|TRBJ2-7|.
TGTGCCAGCAGTTTAGGGGTGGACGAGCAGTACTTC
CASSLGVDEQYF
>TRBV5-1|TRBD1|TRBJ1-2|.
TGCGCCAGCAGCGGGGGACAGGGCTATGGCTACACCTTC
CASSGGQGYGYTF
>TRBV30|.|TRBJ1-1|.
TGTGCCTGGAGAGGGCTCGAAGTTGAAGCTTTCTTT
CAWRGLEVEAFF
>TRBV7-9|TRBD1|TRBJ2-6|.
TGTGCCAGCAGCAGCTCGGACAGGGGCCTAATCTCTGGGGCCAACGTCCTGACTTTC
CASSSSDRGLISGANVLTF
>TRBV4-1|.|TRBJ2-2|once
TGCGCCAGCAGCCCGATAAGGGGGGTTGGCACCGGGGAGCTGTTTTTT
CASSPIRGVGTGELFF